This TCR beta chain is from a study of T cell repertoires in cytomegalovirus infection. About this clonotype itself: Its antigen remains unknown. A clone one base away is much larger, so this may be a read error.

TCRdb re-derived calls from the reads in MiXCR, one entry per CDR3 protein. The repertoire holds a few hundred thousand distinct CDR3 sequences, with roughly 15% as singletons. Study-wide results and caveats: Within the response measured ex vivo, HLA-C-restricted CMV-specific TCR beta clonotypes were dominant.

There are 11 residues in the CDR3. Between the trimmed V and J ends, which lost 5 bases and 9 bases, there was a span of 8 bases. The chain combines TRBV12-3 or TRBV12-4 with TRBJ2-1; D gene uncertain. The clonotype comes from a human donor in good health (CMV status not recorded). Some clones in this sample may be carry-over from other donors' samples. Material: PBMCs. The chain's CDR3 is CASSECGEQFF. DNA of the CDR3: TGTGCCAGCAGTGAGTGCGGTGAGCAGTTCTTC.